This TCR beta chain derives from a study of blood T cell repertoires in COVID-19. Study summary: Sites in the United States, Italy and Spain provided acute and convalescent COVID-19 samples.

V dropped 5 bases and J dropped 4; count of bases not matched to a gene: 8. Germline loops: CDR1 KGHSH, CDR2 LQKENI. The CDR3 has 16 residues. Method: immunoSEQ multiplex PCR; TCRdb's copy keeps in-frame clones and lacks some. The table includes 150,000 to 200,000 clones, roughly 90% detected once. Participants' reported clinical history set cohort assignment. The specimen was PBMCs or T cells enriched from blood (not recorded which). The rearrangement uses TRBV18 and TRBJ2-3; 11 positions match TRBD2. The sequence was collected from a woman aged 45 to 65 who had recovered from COVID-19. The CDR3 DNA follows: TGTGCCAGCTCAACCACTAGCGGGGGTTTTGCAGATACGCAGTATTTT. This codes for CASSTTSGGFADTQYF.